The sequence of this TCR beta chain was determined in a study of T-cell memory formation after mild COVID-19. Overall study context: In these data, TCR clusters were largely donor specific. General study findings and limits: Whereas later expanders leaned CD4+, clones contracting day 15 to 85 showed a balanced CD4/CD8 makeup.

This clonotype was detected a few times. Its cognate antigen is unknown. A single record per CDR3 protein comes from TCRdb applying MiXCR to the 5' RACE reads. The profile covers 250,000 to 350,000 distinct CDR3 sequences, with 15% to 20% appearing a single time and more than 20% taken by the ten largest. CDR3 length equals 12 residues. The V end lost 7 bases, the J end lost 0 bases, and 4 bases lay between the germline ends. Germline V gives CDR1 SGHTA, CDR2 FQGNSA. Sequenced sample: PBMCs or a T cell subset sorted from them (not recorded which). This clonotype was obtained from a man between 18 and 29 years old who had mild COVID-19 (a few samples of this study predate the infection). Cell type and time point are not known. This chain joins TRBV7-2 and TRBJ2-1; D gene uncertain. The CDR3: CASMGSYNEQFF. CDR3 DNA: TGTGCCAGCATGGGCTCCTACAATGAGCAGTTCTTC.